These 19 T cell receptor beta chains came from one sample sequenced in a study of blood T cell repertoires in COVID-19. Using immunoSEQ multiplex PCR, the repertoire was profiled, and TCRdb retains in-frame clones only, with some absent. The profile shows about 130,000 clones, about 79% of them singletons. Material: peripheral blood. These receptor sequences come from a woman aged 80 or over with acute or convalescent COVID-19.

CDR3 in DNA: TGCAGTGCCCTAATCGGGGATGAGCAGTTCTTC. Encoded protein: CSALIGDEQFF. The chain employs TRBV20-1 and TRBJ2-1; perhaps TRBD2 as D (5 bases). The V gene lost 6 bases and the J gene lost 8 bases, with 11 bases spanning the gap. CDR1 and CDR2 (germline): DFQATT, SNEGSKA (reference sequence). There are 11 residues in the CDR3.

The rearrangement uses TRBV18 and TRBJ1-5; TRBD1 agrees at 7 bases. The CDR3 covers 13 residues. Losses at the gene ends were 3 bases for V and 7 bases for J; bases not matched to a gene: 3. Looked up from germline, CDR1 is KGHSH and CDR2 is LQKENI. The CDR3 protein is CASSPGTDQPQHF. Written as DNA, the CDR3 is TGTGCCAGCTCACCGGGGACAGACCAGCCCCAGCATTTT.

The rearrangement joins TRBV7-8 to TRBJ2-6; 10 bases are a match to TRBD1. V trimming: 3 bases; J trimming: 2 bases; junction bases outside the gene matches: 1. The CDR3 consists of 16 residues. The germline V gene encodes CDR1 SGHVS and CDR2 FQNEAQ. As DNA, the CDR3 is TGTGCCAGCAGCTTGGGACAGGGGCCTGGGGCCAACGTCCTGACTTTC. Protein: CASSLGQGPGANVLTF.

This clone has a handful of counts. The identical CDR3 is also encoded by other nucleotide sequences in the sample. CDR3: CASSVGETGNSPLHF. The CDR3 bases are TGTGCCAGCAGCGTTGGAGAGACCGGGAATTCACCCCTCCACTTT. This rearrangement joins TRBV9 to TRBJ1-6; no definite D call. This CDR3 region has 15 residues. Germline V gene sequence: CDR1 SGDLS, CDR2 YYNGEE. V lost 2 bases, J lost 7 bases, and 13 bases lay in between.

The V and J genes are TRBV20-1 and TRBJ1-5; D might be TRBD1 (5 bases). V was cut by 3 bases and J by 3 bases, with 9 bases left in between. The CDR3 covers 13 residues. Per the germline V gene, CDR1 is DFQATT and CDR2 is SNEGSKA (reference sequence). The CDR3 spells CSASEDNNQPQHF. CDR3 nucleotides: TGCAGTGCTAGTGAGGACAACAATCAGCCCCAGCATTTT.

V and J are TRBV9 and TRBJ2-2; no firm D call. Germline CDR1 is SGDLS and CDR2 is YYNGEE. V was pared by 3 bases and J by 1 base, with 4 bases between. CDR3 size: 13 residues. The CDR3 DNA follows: TGTGCCAGCAGCGCTTGGAACACCGGGGAGCTGTTTTTT. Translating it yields CASSAWNTGELFF.

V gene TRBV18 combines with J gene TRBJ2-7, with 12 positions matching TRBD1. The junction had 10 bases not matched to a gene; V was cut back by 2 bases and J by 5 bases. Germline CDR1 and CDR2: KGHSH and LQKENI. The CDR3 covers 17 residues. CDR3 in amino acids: CASSPKGTGGMVDEQYF. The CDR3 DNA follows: TGTGCCAGCTCACCAAAAGGGACAGGGGGCATGGTAGACGAGCAGTACTTC.

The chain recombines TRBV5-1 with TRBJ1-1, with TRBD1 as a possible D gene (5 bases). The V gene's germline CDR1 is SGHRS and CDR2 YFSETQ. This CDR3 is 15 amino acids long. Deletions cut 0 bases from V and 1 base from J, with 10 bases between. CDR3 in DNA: TGCGCCAGCAGCTTGGAGGGGATCCCGAACACTGAAGCTTTCTTT. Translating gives CASSLEGIPNTEAFF.

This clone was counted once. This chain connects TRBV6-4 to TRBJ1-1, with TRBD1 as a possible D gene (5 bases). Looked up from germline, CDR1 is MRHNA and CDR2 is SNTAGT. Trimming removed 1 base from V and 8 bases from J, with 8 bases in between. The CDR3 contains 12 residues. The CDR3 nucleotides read TGTGCCAGCAGTGACTTTGGGGCAGAAGCTTTCTTT. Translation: CASSDFGAEAFF.

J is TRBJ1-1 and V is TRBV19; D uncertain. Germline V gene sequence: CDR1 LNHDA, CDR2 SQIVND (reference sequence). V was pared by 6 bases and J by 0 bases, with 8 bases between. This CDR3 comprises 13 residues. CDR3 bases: TGTGCCAGTAGCAGGCGACTGAACACTGAAGCTTTCTTT. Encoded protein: CASSRRLNTEAFF.

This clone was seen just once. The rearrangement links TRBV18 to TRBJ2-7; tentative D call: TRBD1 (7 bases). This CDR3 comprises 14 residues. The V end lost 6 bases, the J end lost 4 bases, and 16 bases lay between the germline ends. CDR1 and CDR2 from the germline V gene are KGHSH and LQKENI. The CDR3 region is CASSPGAGGYEQYF. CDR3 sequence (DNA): TGTGCCAGCTCCCCCGGGGCAGGGGGGTACGAGCAGTACTTC. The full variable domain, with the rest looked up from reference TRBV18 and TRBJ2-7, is NAGVMQNPRHLVRRRGQEARLRCSPMKGHSHVYWYRQLPEEGLKFMVYLQKENIIDESGMPKERFSAEFPKEGPSILRIQQVVRGDSAAYFCASSPGAGGYEQYFGPGTRLTVT.

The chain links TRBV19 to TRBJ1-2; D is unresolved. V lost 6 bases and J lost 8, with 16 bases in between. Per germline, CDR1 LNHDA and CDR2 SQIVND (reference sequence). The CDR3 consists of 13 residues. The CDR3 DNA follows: TGTGCCAGTAGCAAGACTGCGGCCGGGGGCTACACCTTC. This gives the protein CASSKTAAGGYTF.

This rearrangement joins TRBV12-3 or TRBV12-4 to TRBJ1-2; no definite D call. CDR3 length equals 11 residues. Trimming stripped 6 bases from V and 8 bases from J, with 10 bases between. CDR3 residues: CASRLTGGYTF. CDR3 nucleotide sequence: TGTGCCAGCAGGTTGACGGGGGGCTACACCTTC.

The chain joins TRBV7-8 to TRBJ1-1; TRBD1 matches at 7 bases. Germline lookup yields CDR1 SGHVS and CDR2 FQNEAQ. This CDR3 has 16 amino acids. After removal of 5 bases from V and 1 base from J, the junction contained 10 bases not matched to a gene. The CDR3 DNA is TGTGCCAGCAGCCCGGAGGTGGACAGGTCGAACACTGAAGCTTTCTTT. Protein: CASSPEVDRSNTEAFF.

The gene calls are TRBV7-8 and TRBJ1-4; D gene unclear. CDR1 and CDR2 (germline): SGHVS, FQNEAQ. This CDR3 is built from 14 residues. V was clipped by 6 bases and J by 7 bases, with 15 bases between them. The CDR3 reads CASRSGRGGEKLFF. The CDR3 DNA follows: TGTGCCAGCAGGTCAGGTCGTGGTGGTGAAAAACTGTTTTTT.

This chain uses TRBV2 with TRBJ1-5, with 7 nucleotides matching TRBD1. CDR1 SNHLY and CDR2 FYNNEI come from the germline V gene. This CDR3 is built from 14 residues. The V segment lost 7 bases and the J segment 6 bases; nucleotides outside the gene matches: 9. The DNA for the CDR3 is TGTGCCAGCACCCGACAGGGAATCAGTCAGCCCCAGCATTTT. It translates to CASTRQGISQPQHF.

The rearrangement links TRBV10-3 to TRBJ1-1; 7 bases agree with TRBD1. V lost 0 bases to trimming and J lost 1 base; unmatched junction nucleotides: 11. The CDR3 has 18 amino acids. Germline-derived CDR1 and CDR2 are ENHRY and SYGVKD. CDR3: CAISESHPTGKGNTEAFF. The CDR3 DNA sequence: TGTGCCATCAGTGAGTCCCACCCGACAGGGAAAGGGAACACTGAAGCTTTCTTT.

DNA for the CDR3: TGCGCCAGCAGCTTGGAGGGAGGGAATGTACAGCCCCAGCATTTT. Translating it yields CASSLEGGNVQPQHF. This chain connects TRBV5-1 to TRBJ1-5; D call uncertain. CDR3 length: 15 amino acids. V dropped 0 bases and J dropped 7 bases, with 14 bases sitting between them. In germline, CDR1 is SGHRS, CDR2 YFSETQ.

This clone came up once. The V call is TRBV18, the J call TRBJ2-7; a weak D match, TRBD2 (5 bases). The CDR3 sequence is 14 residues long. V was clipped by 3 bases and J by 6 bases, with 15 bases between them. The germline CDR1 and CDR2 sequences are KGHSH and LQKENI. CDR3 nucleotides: TGTGCCAGCTCACCTCTCAGCGGCGAGGGCGAGCAGTACTTC. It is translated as CASSPLSGEGEQYF.